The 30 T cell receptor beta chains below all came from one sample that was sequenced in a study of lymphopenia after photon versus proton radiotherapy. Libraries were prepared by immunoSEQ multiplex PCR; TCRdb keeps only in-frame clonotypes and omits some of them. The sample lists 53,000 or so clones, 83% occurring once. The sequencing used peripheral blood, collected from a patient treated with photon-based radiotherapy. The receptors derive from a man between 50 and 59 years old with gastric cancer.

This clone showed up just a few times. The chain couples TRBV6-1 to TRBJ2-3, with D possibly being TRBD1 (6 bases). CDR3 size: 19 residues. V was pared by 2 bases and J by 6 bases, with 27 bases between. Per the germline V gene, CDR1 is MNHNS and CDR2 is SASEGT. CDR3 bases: TGTGCCAGCAGTGAAAAAGGAAAGGGGGAGCGGCACTCGGAGGATACGCAGTATTTT. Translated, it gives CASSEKGKGERHSEDTQYF.

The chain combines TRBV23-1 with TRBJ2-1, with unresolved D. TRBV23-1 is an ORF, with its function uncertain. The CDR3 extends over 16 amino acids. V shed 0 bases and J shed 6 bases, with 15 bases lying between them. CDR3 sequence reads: CASSQSTGVLPNEQFF. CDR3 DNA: TGCGCCAGCAGTCAATCCACCGGCGTTTTGCCCAATGAGCAGTTCTTC.

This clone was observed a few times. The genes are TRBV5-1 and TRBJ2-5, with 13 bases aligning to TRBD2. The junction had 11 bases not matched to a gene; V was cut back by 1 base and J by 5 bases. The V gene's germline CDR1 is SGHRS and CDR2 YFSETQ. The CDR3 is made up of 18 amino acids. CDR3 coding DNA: TGCGCCAGCAGCTTGCTTCATACTAGCGGGAGGGCCGGGGAGACCCAGTACTTC. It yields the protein CASSLLHTSGRAGETQYF. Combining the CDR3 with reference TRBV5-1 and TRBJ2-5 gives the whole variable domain KAGVTQTPRYLIKTRGQQVTLSCSPISGHRSVSWYQQTPGQGLQFLFEYFSETQRNKGNFPGRFSGRQFSNSRSEMNVSTLELGDSALYLCASSLLHTSGRAGETQYFGPGTRLLVL.

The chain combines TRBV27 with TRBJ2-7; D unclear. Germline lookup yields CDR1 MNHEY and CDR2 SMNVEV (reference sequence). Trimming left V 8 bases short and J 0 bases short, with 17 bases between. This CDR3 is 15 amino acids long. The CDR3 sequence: CASGRPGYYSYEQYF. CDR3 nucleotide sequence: TGTGCCAGCGGAAGACCGGGTTATTACTCCTACGAGCAGTACTTC.

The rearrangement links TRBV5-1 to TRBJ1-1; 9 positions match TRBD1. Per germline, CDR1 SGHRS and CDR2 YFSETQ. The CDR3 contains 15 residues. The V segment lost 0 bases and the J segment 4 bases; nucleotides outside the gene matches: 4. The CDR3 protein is CASSLEQGAPTEAFF. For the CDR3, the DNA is TGCGCCAGCAGCTTGGAACAGGGGGCGCCCACTGAAGCTTTCTTT. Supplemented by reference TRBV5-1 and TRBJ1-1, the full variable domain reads KAGVTQTPRYLIKTRGQQVTLSCSPISGHRSVSWYQQTPGQGLQFLFEYFSETQRNKGNFPGRFSGRQFSNSRSEMNVSTLELGDSALYLCASSLEQGAPTEAFFGQGTRLTVV.

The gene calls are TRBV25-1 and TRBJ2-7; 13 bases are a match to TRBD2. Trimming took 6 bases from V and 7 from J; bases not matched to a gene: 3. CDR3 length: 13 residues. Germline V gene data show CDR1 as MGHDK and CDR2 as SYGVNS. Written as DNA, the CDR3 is TGTGCCAGCAGACTAGCGGGAGGGCCAGAGCAGTACTTC. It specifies CASRLAGGPEQYF.

The CDR3 DNA is TGTGCCAGCAGTAAGGCAGGGGAAGGGGACACTGAAGCTTTCTTT. Translation: CASSKAGEGDTEAFF. The chain couples TRBV28 to TRBJ1-1; D might be TRBD1 (6 bases). Germline V gene data show CDR1 as MDHEN and CDR2 as SYDVKM. Trimming took 5 bases from V and 3 from J, leaving 16 bases between them. The CDR3 length is 15 residues.

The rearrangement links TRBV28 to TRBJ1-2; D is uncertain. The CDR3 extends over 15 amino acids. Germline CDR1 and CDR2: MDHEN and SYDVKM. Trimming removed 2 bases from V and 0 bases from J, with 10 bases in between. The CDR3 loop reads CASSLIALANYGYTF. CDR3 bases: TGTGCCAGCAGTTTAATCGCCTTAGCTAACTATGGCTACACCTTC.

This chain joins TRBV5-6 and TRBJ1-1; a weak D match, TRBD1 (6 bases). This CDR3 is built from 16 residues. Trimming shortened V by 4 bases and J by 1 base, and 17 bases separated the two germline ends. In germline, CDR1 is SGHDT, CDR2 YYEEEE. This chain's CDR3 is CASSPGGGPRNTEAFF. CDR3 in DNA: TGTGCCAGCAGCCCTGGCGGGGGGCCCAGGAACACTGAAGCTTTCTTT.

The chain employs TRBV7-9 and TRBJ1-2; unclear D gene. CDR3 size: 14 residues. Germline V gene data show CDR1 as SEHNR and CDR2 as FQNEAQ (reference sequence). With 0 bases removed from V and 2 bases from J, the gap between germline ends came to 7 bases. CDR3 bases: TGTGCCAGCAGCTTAGCGCCAGAAAACTATGGCTACACCTTC. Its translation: CASSLAPENYGYTF.

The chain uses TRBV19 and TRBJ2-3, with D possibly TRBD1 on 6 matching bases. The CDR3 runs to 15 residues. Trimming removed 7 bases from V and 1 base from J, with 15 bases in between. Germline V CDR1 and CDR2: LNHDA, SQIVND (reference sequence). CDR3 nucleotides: TGTGCCAGTAACACCCCGGGACAAGGCACAGATACGCAGTATTTT. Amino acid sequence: CASNTPGQGTDTQYF.

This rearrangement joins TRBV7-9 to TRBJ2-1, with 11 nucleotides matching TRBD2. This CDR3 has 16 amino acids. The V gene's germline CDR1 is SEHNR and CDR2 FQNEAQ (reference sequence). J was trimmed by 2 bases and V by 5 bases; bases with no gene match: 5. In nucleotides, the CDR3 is TGTGCCAGCAGCCCTCTAGCGGGAGGCACCTACAATGAGCAGTTCTTC. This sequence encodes CASSPLAGGTYNEQFF. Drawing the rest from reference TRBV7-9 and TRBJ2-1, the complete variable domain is DTGVSQNPRHKITKRGQNVTFRCDPISEHNRLYWYRQTLGQGPEFLTYFQNEAQLEKSRLLSDRFSAERPKGSFSTLEIQRTEQGDSAMYLCASSPLAGGTYNEQFFGPGTRLTVL.

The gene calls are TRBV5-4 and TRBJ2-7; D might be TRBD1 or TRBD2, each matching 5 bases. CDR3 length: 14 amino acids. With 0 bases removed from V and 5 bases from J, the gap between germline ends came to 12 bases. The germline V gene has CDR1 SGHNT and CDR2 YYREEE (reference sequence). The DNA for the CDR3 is TGTGCCAGCAGCTTGGAGGGGACGCGGAACGAGCAGTACTTC. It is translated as CASSLEGTRNEQYF.

CDR3 in DNA: TGCGCCAGCAGCCAAGCACTTATTTCCGGGACAGGGGGCGAACAGCCCCAGCATTTT. Its protein is CASSQALISGTGGEQPQHF. The J gene is TRBJ1-5, the V gene TRBV4-1, with 12 bases matching TRBD1. Unmatched junction bases numbered 14, after V lost 1 base and J lost 7 bases. The CDR3 loop spans 19 amino acids. Germline V gene data show CDR1 as MGHRA and CDR2 as YSYEKL.

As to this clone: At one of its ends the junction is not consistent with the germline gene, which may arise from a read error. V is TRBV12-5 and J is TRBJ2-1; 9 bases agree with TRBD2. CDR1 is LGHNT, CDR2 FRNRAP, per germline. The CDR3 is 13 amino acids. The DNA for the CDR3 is TGTGCTAGTGGTGGGACTAGCCTCAATAAGCAGTTCTTC. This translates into CASGGTSLNKQFF.

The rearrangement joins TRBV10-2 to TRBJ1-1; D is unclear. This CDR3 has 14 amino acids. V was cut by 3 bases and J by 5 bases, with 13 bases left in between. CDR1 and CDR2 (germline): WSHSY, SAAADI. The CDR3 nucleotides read TGCGCCAGCAGTGAAAAATTAGGAAGAACTGAAGCTTTCTTT. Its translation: CASSEKLGRTEAFF.

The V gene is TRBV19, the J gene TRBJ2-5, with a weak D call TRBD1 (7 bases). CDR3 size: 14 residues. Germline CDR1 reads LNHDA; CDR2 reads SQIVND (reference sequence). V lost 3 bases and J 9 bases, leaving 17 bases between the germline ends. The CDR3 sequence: CASSIQGGPGAQYF. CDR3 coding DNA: TGTGCCAGTAGTATTCAGGGGGGTCCGGGCGCCCAGTACTTC.

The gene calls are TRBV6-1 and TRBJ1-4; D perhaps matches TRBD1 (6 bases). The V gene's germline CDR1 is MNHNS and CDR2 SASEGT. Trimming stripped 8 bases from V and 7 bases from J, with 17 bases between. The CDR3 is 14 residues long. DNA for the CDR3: TGTGCCAGCTCAAGACAGGTCCTGGGTGAAAAACTGTTTTTT. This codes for CASSRQVLGEKLFF.

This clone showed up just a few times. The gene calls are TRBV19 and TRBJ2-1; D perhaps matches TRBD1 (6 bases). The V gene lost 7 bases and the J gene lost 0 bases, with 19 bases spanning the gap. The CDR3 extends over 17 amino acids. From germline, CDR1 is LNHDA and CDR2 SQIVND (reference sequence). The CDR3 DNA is TGTGCCAGTACTCCAAGTTGGACAGCGCGCTCCTACAATGAGCAGTTCTTC. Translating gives CASTPSWTARSYNEQFF.

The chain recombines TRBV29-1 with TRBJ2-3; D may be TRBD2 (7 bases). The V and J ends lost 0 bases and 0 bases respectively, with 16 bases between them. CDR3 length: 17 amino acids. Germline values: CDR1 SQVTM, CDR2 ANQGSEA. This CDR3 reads CSVEEWGGRTSTDTQYF. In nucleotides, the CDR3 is TGCAGCGTTGAAGAGTGGGGGGGCCGAACTAGCACAGATACGCAGTATTTT.

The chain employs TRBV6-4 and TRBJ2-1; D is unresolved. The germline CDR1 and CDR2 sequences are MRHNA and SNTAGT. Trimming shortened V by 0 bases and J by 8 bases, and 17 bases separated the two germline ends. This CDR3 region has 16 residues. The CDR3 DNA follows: TGTGCCAGCAGTGACTCCCGACACCCGTTGGGTGATGAGCAGTTCTTC. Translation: CASSDSRHPLGDEQFF.

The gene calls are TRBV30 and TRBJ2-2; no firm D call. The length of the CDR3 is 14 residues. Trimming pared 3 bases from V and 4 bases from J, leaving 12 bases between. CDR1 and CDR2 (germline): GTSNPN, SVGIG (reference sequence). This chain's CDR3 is CAWRGTLLTGELFF. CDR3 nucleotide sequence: TGTGCCTGGAGGGGCACGCTTCTCACCGGGGAGCTGTTTTTT.

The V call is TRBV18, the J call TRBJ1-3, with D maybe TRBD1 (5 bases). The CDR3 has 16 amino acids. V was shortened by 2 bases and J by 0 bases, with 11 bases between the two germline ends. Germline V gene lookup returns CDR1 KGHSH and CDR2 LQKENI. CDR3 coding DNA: TGTGCCAGCTCACCATATGGGACTCTCTCTGGAAACACCATATATTTT. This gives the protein CASSPYGTLSGNTIYF.

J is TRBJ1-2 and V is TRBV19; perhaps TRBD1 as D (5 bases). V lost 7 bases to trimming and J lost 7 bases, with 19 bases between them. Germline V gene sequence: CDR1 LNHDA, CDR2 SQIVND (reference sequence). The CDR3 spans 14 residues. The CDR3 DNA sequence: TGTGCCAGTACCATCGCGAGGGGCCGGGCTGGCTACACCTTC. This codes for CASTIARGRAGYTF. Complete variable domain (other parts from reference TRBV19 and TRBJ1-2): DGGITQSPKYLFRKEGQNVTLSCEQNLNHDAMYWYRQDPGQGLRLIYYSQIVNDFQKGDIAEGYSVSREKKESFPLTVTSAQKNPTAFYLCASTIARGRAGYTFGSGTRLTVV.

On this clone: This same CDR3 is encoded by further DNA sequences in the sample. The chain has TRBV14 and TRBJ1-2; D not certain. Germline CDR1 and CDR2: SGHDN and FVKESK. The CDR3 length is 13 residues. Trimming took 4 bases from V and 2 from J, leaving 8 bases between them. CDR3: CASSRGVNYGYTF. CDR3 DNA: TGTGCCAGCAGCCGGGGAGTCAACTATGGCTACACCTTC. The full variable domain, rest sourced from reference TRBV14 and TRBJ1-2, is EAGVTQFPSHSVIEKGQTVTLRCDPISGHDNLYWYRRVMGKEIKFLLHFVKESKQDESGMPNNRFLAERTGGTYSTLKVQPAELEDSGVYFCASSRGVNYGYTFGSGTRLTVV.

CDR3 in DNA: TGTGCCAGCAGGCCGACAGGGGCGGCCGGGGAGCTGTTTTTT. This gives the protein CASRPTGAAGELFF. J is TRBJ2-2 and V is TRBV5-8; 8 nucleotides align to TRBD1. Looked up from germline, CDR1 is SGHTS and CDR2 is YDEGEE. V shed 5 bases and J 6 bases; nucleotides not matched to a gene: 6. CDR3 length: 14 residues.

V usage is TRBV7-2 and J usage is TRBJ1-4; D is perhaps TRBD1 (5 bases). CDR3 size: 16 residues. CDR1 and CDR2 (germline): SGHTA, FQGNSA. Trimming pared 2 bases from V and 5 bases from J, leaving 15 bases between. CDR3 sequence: CASSLQGGTANEKLFF. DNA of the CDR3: TGTGCCAGCAGCTTACAGGGTGGGACGGCGAATGAAAAACTGTTTTTT.

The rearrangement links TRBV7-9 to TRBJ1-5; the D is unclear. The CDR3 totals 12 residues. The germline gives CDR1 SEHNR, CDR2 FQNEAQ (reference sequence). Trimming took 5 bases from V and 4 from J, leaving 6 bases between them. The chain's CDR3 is CASSLGNQPQHF. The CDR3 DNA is TGTGCCAGCAGCCTGGGGAATCAGCCCCAGCATTTT.

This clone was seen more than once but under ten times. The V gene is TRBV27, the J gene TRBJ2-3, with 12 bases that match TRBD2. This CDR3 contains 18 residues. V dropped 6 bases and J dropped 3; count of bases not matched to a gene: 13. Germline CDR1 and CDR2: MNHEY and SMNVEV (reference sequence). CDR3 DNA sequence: TGTGCCAGCAGACCTATCAAGACTAGCGGGAGAAAGACAGATACGCAGTATTTT. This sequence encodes CASRPIKTSGRKTDTQYF.

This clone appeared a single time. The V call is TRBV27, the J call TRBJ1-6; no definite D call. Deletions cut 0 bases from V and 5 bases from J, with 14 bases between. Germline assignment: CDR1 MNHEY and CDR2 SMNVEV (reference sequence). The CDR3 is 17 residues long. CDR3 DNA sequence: TGTGCCAGCAGTTTATCCCCGGGTCAGGCTGATAATTCACCCCTCCACTTT. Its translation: CASSLSPGQADNSPLHF.